Below, 27 T cell receptor beta chains from the same sample are listed, as sequenced in a study of T cell changes during pregnancy in multiple sclerosis (dated by TCRdb to 2018 to 2020). Libraries were built with the immunoSEQ multiplex PCR assay. TCRdb retrieved this table from immuneACCESS and kept in-frame rearrangements only. Not all clones are present; in checked studies, unresolved V genes account for under half, and no reason is known for the remainder. In all, the sample holds under 75,000 clones, and 91% of those were seen once. The biggest ten clones account for approximately 2.4% of the sample. The sample in question was peripheral blood, obtained in the first trimester of pregnancy. The receptors here all came from a female donor with multiple sclerosis, enrolled in a pregnancy study.

V usage is TRBV6-1 and J usage is TRBJ1-1; D might be TRBD1 (6 bases). The CDR3 covers 15 residues. V was shortened by 6 bases and J by 4 bases, with 18 bases between the two germline ends. CDR1 is MNHNS, CDR2 SASEGT, per germline. The chain's CDR3 is CASREQGSKGTEAFF. DNA for the CDR3: TGTGCCAGCAGAGAACAGGGTAGCAAGGGCACTGAAGCTTTCTTT.

The chain combines TRBV9 with TRBJ2-7, with D perhaps TRBD2 (6 bases). V was cut by 0 bases and J by 4 bases, with 11 bases left in between. The CDR3 loop spans 14 amino acids. Germline lookup yields CDR1 SGDLS and CDR2 YYNGEE. The CDR3: CASSVAASEYEQYF. CDR3 bases: TGTGCCAGCAGCGTAGCGGCTAGCGAATACGAGCAGTACTTC.

This chain links TRBV9 with TRBJ2-1; tentative D call: TRBD2 (6 bases). Trimming removed 0 bases at V and 0 bases at J, with 7 bases between. Germline V gene lookup returns CDR1 SGDLS and CDR2 YYNGEE. This CDR3 is 15 amino acids long. The CDR3 region has the DNA TGTGCCAGCAGCGTAGGGGAGGTCTCCTACAATGAGCAGTTCTTC. The encoded protein is CASSVGEVSYNEQFF.

This clone was detected only a few times. The V and J genes are TRBV7-3 and TRBJ2-1, with 11 bases identical to TRBD2. Germline V gene data show CDR1 as SGHTA and CDR2 as FQGTGA. The CDR3 totals 17 residues. With 5 bases clipped from V and 0 bases from J, the junction kept 6 bases outside the gene matches. The CDR3 nucleotides read TGTGCCAGCAGCCCATATAGCGGGAGGGGCTCCTACAATGAGCAGTTCTTC. Its protein product is CASSPYSGRGSYNEQFF.

The CDR3 coding sequence is TGTGCCAGCAGCGTAGGGGACACCCACTACGAGCAGTACTTC. This sequence encodes CASSVGDTHYEQYF. The chain joins TRBV9 to TRBJ2-7; D is possibly TRBD1 (6 bases). Germline CDR1 is SGDLS and CDR2 is YYNGEE. The CDR3 loop spans 14 amino acids. Trimming shortened V by 0 bases and J by 3 bases, and 10 bases separated the two germline ends.

V and J are TRBV5-1 and TRBJ1-2, with D unclear. Germline assignment: CDR1 SGHRS and CDR2 YFSETQ. The V and J ends lost 0 bases and 0 bases respectively, with 12 bases between them. The CDR3 runs 16 residues. In DNA, the CDR3 is TGCGCCAGCAGCTTGGTAGGTGGAGGAGCTAACTATGGCTACACCTTC. It specifies CASSLVGGGANYGYTF. Complete variable domain (other parts from reference TRBV5-1 and TRBJ1-2): KAGVTQTPRYLIKTRGQQVTLSCSPISGHRSVSWYQQTPGQGLQFLFEYFSETQRNKGNFPGRFSGRQFSNSRSEMNVSTLELGDSALYLCASSLVGGGANYGYTFGSGTRLTVV.

CDR3 loop: CASRTGGTGVYEQYF. As DNA, the CDR3 is TGTGCCAGCAGGACCGGTGGGACAGGGGTCTACGAGCAGTACTTC. The V call is TRBV28, the J call TRBJ2-7, with TRBD1 identical over 10 bases. The germline V gene has CDR1 MDHEN and CDR2 SYDVKM. This CDR3 has 15 residues. The junction had 8 bases not matched to a gene; V was cut back by 6 bases and J by 3 bases.

The table lists this clone with a count of one. This chain connects TRBV5-5 to TRBJ2-3; possible D gene TRBD2, 7 bases. The CDR3 sequence is 16 residues long. Germline assignment: CDR1 SGHKS and CDR2 YYEKEE (reference sequence). V was cut by 1 base and J by 2 bases, with 14 bases left in between. Written as DNA, the CDR3 is TGTGCCAGCAGCTTGAGGGGGGGGCAGACCACAGATACGCAGTATTTT. It codes for CASSLRGGQTTDTQYF.

The gene calls are TRBV11-3 and TRBJ2-5; 7 nucleotides align to TRBD2. V was pared by 5 bases and J by 2 bases, with 8 bases of the junction left unmatched. In germline, CDR1 is SGHNT, CDR2 YENEEA. The CDR3 consists of 15 residues. This CDR3 is CASSPGGSGQETQYF. In DNA form, the CDR3 reads TGTGCCAGCAGCCCCGGGGGTAGCGGGCAAGAGACCCAGTACTTC. The full variable domain, its missing parts supplied by reference TRBV11-3 and TRBJ2-5, is EAGVVQSPRYKIIEKKQPVAFWCNPISGHNTLYWYLQNLGQGPELLIRYENEEAVDDSQLPKDRFSAERLKGVDSTLKIQPAELGDSAVYLCASSPGGSGQETQYFGPGTRLLVL.

The genes are TRBV6-5 and TRBJ2-1, with TRBD1 matching over 7 bases. Germline values: CDR1 MNHEY, CDR2 SVGAGI. The CDR3 loop spans 14 amino acids. Trimming cost V 2 bases and J 5 bases; bases outside gene matches: 3. Here the CDR3 reads CASSYGTAHNEQFF. In nucleotides, the CDR3 is TGTGCCAGCAGTTACGGGACAGCCCACAATGAGCAGTTCTTC.

About this clone itself: The junction does not match germline at one end; this may be a read error. The chain uses TRBV7-3 and TRBJ2-2, with 8 bases that match TRBD2. The germline V gene encodes CDR1 SGHTA and CDR2 FQGTGA. The length of the CDR3 is 14 residues. CDR3 in DNA: TGTGCCAGCACCTTAGCGGGAAACACCGGGGAGCTGTTTTTT. Translated: CASTLAGNTGELFF.

The chain links TRBV15 to TRBJ2-1; D perhaps matches TRBD2 (5 bases). V lost 1 base and J lost 3, with 13 bases in between. The CDR3 totals 16 residues. From germline, CDR1 is LNHNV and CDR2 YYDKDF (reference sequence). In DNA, the CDR3 is TGTGCCACCAGCAGAGGTCAGGACTTCCGCTACAATGAGCAGTTCTTC. Translation: CATSRGQDFRYNEQFF. The whole variable domain, filled in from reference TRBV15 and TRBJ2-1, reads DAMVIQNPRYQVTQFGKPVTLSCSQTLNHNVMYWYQQKSSQAPKLLFHYYDKDFNNEADTPDNFQSRRPNTSFCFLDIRSPGLGDTAMYLCATSRGQDFRYNEQFFGPGTRLTVL.

The sample holds a few counts of this clone. V gene TRBV5-4 combines with J gene TRBJ1-1, with D possibly TRBD1 on 5 matching bases. V lost 1 base to trimming and J lost 0 bases, with 13 bases between them. Germline V CDR1 and CDR2: SGHNT, YYREEE (reference sequence). The CDR3 is 16 amino acids. CDR3 DNA sequence: TGTGCCAGCAGCTTGCTAGTTGGAGGGGTGAACACTGAAGCTTTCTTT. Its translation is CASSLLVGGVNTEAFF.

The chain has TRBV7-5 and TRBJ2-5; the tabulated D call, TRBD1, remains unverified against the DNA. TRBV7-5 represents a pseudogene. This CDR3 has 13 residues. CDR3 residues: CVRFQGFWETQYF. The CDR3 DNA reads TGTGTCAGGTTTCAGGGTTTCTGGGAGACCCAGTACTTC.

The rearrangement joins TRBV19 to TRBJ1-6, with a tentative D call TRBD1 (6 bases). V lost 4 bases, J lost 10 bases, and 17 bases lay in between. Germline V gene sequence: CDR1 LNHDA, CDR2 SQIVND (reference sequence). The CDR3 totals 15 residues. DNA for the CDR3: TGTGCCAGTAGTACACTAGGGGGTCTAAACTCACCCCTCCACTTT. It encodes CASSTLGGLNSPLHF.

V and J are TRBV25-1 and TRBJ2-3; the D gene is possibly TRBD2 (6 bases). Trimming stripped 6 bases from V and 3 bases from J, with 16 bases between. Germline values: CDR1 MGHDK, CDR2 SYGVNS. CDR3 length equals 15 residues. As DNA, the CDR3 is TGTGCCAGCAGGCGGGGTGTTACTGAGACAGATACGCAGTATTTT. This codes for CASRRGVTETDTQYF.

The chain uses TRBV5-1 and TRBJ2-1; D is possibly TRBD1 (6 bases). Germline CDR1 is SGHRS and CDR2 is YFSETQ. The CDR3 loop spans 16 amino acids. The V and J ends lost 2 bases and 3 bases respectively, with 15 bases between them. The CDR3 nucleotides read TGCGCCAGCAGCTTTACCAGGGGAAGAGGCTACAATGAGCAGTTCTTC. It is translated as CASSFTRGRGYNEQFF.

In DNA, the CDR3 is TGTGCCTGGAGAACGGGCGGGTACCAAGAGACCCAGTACTTC. As protein: CAWRTGGYQETQYF. The V and J genes are TRBV30 and TRBJ2-5; possible D gene TRBD2, 5 bases. This CDR3 contains 14 residues. Germline values: CDR1 GTSNPN, CDR2 SVGIG (reference sequence). V gave up 3 bases and J gave up 0 bases, with 11 bases separating them.

This clone was seen once. The chain couples TRBV27 to TRBJ2-7; 7 nucleotides align to TRBD1. The CDR3 loop spans 12 amino acids. Per germline, CDR1 MNHEY and CDR2 SMNVEV (reference sequence). V shed 5 bases, J shed 6 bases, and the junction held 4 bases outside the gene matches. CDR3 coding DNA: TGTGCCAGCAGTATTCACAGGGGCGAGCAGTACTTC. Translation gives CASSIHRGEQYF.

V usage is TRBV19 and J usage is TRBJ2-6; weak D call: TRBD2 (5 bases). In germline, CDR1 is LNHDA, CDR2 SQIVND (reference sequence). The V gene lost 8 bases and the J gene lost 4 bases, with 9 bases spanning the gap. The CDR3 has 13 amino acids. The CDR3 coding sequence is TGTGCCAGTGCCCCGGGGGGGGCCAACGTCCTGACTTTC. Its translation is CASAPGGANVLTF.

Here the CDR3 DNA reads TGTGCCAGCAGCGGGCCAGGTGGGGAGCAGTACTTC. Its protein product is CASSGPGGEQYF. This sequence joins TRBV9 and TRBJ2-7; D not certain. The CDR3 is made up of 12 amino acids. V was trimmed by 3 bases and J by 7 bases, leaving 11 bases between them. The germline CDR1 and CDR2 sequences are SGDLS and YYNGEE.

CDR3 in DNA: TGTGCCAGCAGAGTGGACAGAAACACCGGGGAGCTGTTTTTT. It codes for CASRVDRNTGELFF. The V and J genes are TRBV6-4 and TRBJ2-2, with D tentatively TRBD1 (6 bases). Germline V gene data show CDR1 as MRHNA and CDR2 as SNTAGT. The V gene lost 6 bases and the J gene lost 2 bases, with 10 bases spanning the gap. CDR3 length: 14 amino acids.

The rearrangement links TRBV27 to TRBJ2-7, with TRBD1 matching 8 bases. The CDR3 has 14 amino acids. V was clipped by 2 bases and J by 1 base; unmatched bases: 1. Germline loops: CDR1 MNHEY, CDR2 SMNVEV (reference sequence). This chain's CDR3 is CASSLQGASYEQYF. The DNA for the CDR3 is TGTGCCAGCAGTTTACAGGGGGCTTCCTACGAGCAGTACTTC.

The J gene is TRBJ1-3, the V gene TRBV5-6; 8 nucleotides match TRBD1. The CDR3 length is 17 residues. Germline V gives CDR1 SGHDT, CDR2 YYEEEE. V lost 4 bases to trimming and J lost 3 bases; unmatched junction nucleotides: 12. CDR3 region: CASSLPGQGAFGNTIYF. CDR3 nucleotide sequence: TGTGCCAGCAGCCTACCCGGCCAGGGGGCCTTTGGAAACACCATATATTTT.

The V and J genes are TRBV18 and TRBJ2-1; weak D call: TRBD1 (5 bases). The V and J ends lost 4 bases and 6 bases respectively, with 19 bases between them. The germline gives CDR1 KGHSH, CDR2 LQKENI. CDR3 length: 16 amino acids. The CDR3 coding sequence is TGTGCCAGCTCACTTACGAATGGGGCAGGGTTCAATGAGCAGTTCTTC. This codes for CASSLTNGAGFNEQFF. Filled out from reference TRBV18 and TRBJ2-1, the complete variable domain reads NAGVMQNPRHLVRRRGQEARLRCSPMKGHSHVYWYRQLPEEGLKFMVYLQKENIIDESGMPKERFSAEFPKEGPSILRIQQVVRGDSAAYFCASSLTNGAGFNEQFFGPGTRLTVL.

The chain carries TRBV19 and TRBJ2-1, with TRBD1 matching 9 bases. This CDR3 has 14 residues. Germline values: CDR1 LNHDA, CDR2 SQIVND (reference sequence). The J segment lost 9 bases and the V segment lost 4 bases, leaving 7 bases of the junction unmatched. This CDR3 is CASSRDREVGEQFF. The CDR3 DNA reads as TGTGCCAGTAGTAGGGACAGGGAAGTGGGTGAGCAGTTCTTC.

The rearrangement links TRBV28 to TRBJ1-2, with D uncertain. This CDR3 region has 18 residues. CDR1 MDHEN and CDR2 SYDVKM come from the germline V gene. Trimming shortened V by 5 bases and J by 5 bases, and 27 bases separated the two germline ends. The CDR3 coding sequence is TGTGCCAGCAGTCCAGGATACCCACCCAGGTCCGCTACGTATGGCTACACCTTC. Amino acids: CASSPGYPPRSATYGYTF.